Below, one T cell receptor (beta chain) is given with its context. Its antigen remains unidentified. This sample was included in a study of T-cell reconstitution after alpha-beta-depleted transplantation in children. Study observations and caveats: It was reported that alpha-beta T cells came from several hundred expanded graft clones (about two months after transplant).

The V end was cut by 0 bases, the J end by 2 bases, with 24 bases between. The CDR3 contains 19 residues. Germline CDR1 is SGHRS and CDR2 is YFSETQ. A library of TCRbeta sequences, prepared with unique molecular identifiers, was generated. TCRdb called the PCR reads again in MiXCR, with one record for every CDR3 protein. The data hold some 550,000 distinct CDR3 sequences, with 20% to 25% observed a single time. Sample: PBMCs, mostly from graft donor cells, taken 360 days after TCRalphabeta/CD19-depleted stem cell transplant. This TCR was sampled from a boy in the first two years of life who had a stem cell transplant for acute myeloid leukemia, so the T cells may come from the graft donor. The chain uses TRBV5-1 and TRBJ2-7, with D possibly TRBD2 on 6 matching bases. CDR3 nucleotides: TGCGCCAGCAGCTTGGGGGACTCTCCCCCCCCCGCTATTCCCTACGAGCAGTACGTC. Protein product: CASSLGDSPPPAIPYEQYV.